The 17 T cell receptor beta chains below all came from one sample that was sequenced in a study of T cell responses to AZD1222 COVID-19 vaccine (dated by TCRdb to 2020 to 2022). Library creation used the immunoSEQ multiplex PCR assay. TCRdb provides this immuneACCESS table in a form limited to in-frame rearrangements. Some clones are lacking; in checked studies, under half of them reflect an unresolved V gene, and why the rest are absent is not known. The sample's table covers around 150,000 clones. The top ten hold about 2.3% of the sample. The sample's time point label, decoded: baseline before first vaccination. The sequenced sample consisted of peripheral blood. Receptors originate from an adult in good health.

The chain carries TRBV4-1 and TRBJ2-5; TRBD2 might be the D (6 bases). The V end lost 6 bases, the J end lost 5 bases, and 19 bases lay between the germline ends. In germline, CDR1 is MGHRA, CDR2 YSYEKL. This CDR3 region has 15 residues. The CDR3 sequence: CASSGTPQSGETQYF. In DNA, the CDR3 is TGCGCCAGCAGTGGGACTCCCCAAAGTGGGGAGACCCAGTACTTC.

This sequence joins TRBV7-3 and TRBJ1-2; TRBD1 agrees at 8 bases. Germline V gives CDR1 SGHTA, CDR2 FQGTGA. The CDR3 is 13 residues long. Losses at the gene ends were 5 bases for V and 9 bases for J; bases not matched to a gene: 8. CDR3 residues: CASSPGQGISYTF. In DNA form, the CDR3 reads TGTGCCAGCAGCCCCGGACAGGGTATAAGCTACACCTTC.

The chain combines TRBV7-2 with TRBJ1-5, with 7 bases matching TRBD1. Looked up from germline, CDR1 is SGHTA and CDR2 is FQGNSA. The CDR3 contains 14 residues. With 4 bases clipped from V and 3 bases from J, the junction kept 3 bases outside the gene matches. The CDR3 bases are TGTGCCAGCAGCTCGGACAGGTTCAATCAGCCCCAGCATTTT. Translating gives CASSSDRFNQPQHF.

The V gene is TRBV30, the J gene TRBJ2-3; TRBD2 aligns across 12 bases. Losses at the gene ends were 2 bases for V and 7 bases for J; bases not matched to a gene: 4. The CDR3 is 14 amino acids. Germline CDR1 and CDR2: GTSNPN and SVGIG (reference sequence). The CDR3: CAWSSSGGGHTQYF. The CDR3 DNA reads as TGTGCCTGGAGTTCTAGCGGGGGGGGGCATACGCAGTATTTT. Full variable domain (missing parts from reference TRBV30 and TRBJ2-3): SQTIHQWPATLVQPVGSPLSLECTVEGTSNPNLYWYRQAAGRGLQLLFYSVGIGQISSEVPQNLSASRPQDRQFILSSKKLLLSDSGFYLCAWSSSGGGHTQYFGPGTRLTVL.

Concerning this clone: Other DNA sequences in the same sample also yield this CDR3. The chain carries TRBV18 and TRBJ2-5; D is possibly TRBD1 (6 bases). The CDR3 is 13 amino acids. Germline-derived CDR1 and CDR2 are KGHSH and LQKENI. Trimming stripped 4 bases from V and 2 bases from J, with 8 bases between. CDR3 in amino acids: CASSRGQQETQYF. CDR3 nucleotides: TGTGCCAGCTCACGGGGGCAGCAAGAGACCCAGTACTTC.

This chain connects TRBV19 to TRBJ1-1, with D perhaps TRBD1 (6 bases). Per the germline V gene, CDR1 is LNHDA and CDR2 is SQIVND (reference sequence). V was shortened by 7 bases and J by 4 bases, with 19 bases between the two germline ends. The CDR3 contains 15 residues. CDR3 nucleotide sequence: TGTGCCAGTACACTCAGAGGGGGGGTCGGCACTGAAGCTTTCTTT. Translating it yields CASTLRGGVGTEAFF.

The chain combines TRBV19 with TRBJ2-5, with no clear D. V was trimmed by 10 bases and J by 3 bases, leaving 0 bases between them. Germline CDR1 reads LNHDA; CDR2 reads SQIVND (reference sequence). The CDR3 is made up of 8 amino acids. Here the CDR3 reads CAKETQYF. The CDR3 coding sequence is TGTGCCAAAGAGACCCAGTACTTC.

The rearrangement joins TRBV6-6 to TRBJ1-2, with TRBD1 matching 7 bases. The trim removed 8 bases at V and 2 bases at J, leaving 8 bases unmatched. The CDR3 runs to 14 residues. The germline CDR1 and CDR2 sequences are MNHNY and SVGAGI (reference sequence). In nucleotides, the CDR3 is TGTGCCAGCTCCGGTATGACAGGGAACTATGGCTACACCTTC. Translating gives CASSGMTGNYGYTF.

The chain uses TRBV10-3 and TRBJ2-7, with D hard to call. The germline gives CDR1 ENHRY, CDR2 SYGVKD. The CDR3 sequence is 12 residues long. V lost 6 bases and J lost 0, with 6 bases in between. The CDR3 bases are TGTGCCATCAGCGAACCCTCCTACGAGCAGTACTTC. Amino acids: CAISEPSYEQYF.

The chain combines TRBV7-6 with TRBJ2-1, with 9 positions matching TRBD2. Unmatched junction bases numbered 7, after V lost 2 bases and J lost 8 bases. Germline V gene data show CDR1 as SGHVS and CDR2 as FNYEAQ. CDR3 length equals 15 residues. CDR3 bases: TGTGCCAGCAGCTTAATCGGCACTAGCGGGTATGAGCAGTTCTTC. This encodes CASSLIGTSGYEQFF.

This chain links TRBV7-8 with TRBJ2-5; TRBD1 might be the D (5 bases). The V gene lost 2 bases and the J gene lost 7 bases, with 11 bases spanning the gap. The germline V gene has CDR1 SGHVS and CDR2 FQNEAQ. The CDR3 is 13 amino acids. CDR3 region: CASSLLQGGTQYF. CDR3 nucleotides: TGTGCCAGCAGCTTACTGCAGGGTGGGACCCAGTACTTC.

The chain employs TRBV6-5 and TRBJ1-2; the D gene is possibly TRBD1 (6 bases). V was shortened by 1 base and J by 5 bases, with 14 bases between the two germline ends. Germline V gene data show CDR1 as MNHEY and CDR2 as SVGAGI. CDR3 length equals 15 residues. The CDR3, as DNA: TGTGCCAGCAGTTACTTCGACGGGACACAGTATGGCTACACCTTC. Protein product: CASSYFDGTQYGYTF.

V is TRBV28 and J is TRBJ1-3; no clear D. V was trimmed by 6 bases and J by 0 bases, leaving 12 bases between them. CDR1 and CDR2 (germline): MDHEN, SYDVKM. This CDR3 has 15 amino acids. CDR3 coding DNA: TGTGCCAGCAGGGTGGACGTACTCTCTGGAAACACCATATATTTT. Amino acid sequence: CASRVDVLSGNTIYF. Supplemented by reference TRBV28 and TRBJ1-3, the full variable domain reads DVKVTQSSRYLVKRTGEKVFLECVQDMDHENMFWYRQDPGLGLRLIYFSYDVKMKEKGDIPEGYSVSREKKERFSLILESASTNQTSMYLCASRVDVLSGNTIYFGEGSWLTVV.

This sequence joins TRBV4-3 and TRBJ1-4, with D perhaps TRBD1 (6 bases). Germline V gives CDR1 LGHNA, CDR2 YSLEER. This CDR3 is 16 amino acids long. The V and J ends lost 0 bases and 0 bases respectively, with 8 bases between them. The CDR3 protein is CASSQDGGATNEKLFF. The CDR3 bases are TGCGCCAGCAGCCAAGATGGGGGCGCAACTAATGAAAAACTGTTTTTT.

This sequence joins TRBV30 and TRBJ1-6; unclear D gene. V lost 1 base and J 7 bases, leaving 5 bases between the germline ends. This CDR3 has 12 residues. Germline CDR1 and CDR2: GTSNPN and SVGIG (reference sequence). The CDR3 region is CAWSGANSPLHF. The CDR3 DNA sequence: TGTGCCTGGAGTGGAGCGAATTCACCCCTCCACTTT.

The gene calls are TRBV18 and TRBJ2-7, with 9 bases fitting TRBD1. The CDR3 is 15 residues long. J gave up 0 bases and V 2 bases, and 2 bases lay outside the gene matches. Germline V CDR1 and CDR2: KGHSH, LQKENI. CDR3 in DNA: TGTGCCAGCTCACCAGGGACAGGGTTCTCCTACGAGCAGTACTTC. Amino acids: CASSPGTGFSYEQYF.

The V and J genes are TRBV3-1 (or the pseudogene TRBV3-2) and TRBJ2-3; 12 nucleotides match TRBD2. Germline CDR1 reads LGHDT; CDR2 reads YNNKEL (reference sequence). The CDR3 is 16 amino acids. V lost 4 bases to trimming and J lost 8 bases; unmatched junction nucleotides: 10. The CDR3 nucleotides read TGTGCCAGCAGCCTACGGACTAGCGGGGAGTCCGGTACGCAGTATTTT. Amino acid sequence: CASSLRTSGESGTQYF.